There are a few counts of the clone carrying this TCR beta chain. These data come from a study of human T cells and chemical hapten exposure. This CDR3 contains 13 residues. Germline V gene sequence: CDR1 MDHEN, CDR2 SYDVKM. V dropped 6 bases and J dropped 4 bases, with 13 bases sitting between them. The time point was: pre-sensitization, week 0. Treatment: therapeutic diphenylcyclopropenone sensitization with weekly scalp DPC. TCRdb used MiXCR to reprocess the RACE reads, holding one entry per CDR3 protein. Of more than 250,000 distinct CDR3 sequences in the sample, 7.5% to 9% were seen once. J is TRBJ2-7 and V is TRBV28; D may be TRBD2 (6 bases). The sequenced sample was whole blood, obtained in connection with sensitization to the hapten diphenylcyclopropenone (DPC). This receptor was identified in a woman aged 40 to 50 with alopecia areata. Some clones in this sample may be carry-over from other donors' samples. CDR3 in amino acids: CASSSGAGYEQYF. The CDR3 coding sequence is TGTGCCAGCAGCTCGGGAGCAGGGTACGAGCAGTACTTC.